This record looks at one T cell receptor beta chain sequence and its context. Its antigen is unknown. V gave up 5 bases and J gave up 8 bases, with 13 bases separating them. CDR3 length equals 12 residues. Germline V gives CDR1 GTSNPN, CDR2 SVGIG (reference sequence). These data come from a study of T-cell reconstitution after alpha-beta-depleted transplantation in children. Whole-study results and caveats: Newly produced T cells mostly accounted for T-cell counts and diversity one year post-transplant. Recipient T cells and thymic progenitors that survived were the source of the high TCRbeta diversity seen at day 60 in some patients.

A library of TCRbeta sequences, prepared with unique molecular identifiers, was generated. Using its own MiXCR run on the PCR reads, TCRdb lists one record per CDR3 protein. Of some 450,000 distinct CDR3 sequences in the sample, over 40% were seen once. The V gene is TRBV30, the J gene TRBJ2-4, with D maybe TRBD2 (5 bases). The sequenced sample was PBMCs, obtained before TCRalphabeta/CD19-depleted stem cell transplant. The receptor was derived from a girl between 2 and 10 years old with aplastic anemia, due to receive a stem cell transplant. The CDR3 coding sequence is TGTGCCTGGGCGGGCGGCCGGGACATTCAGTACTTC. The encoded protein is CAWAGGRDIQYF.